This is a list of T cell receptor beta chains from one sample in a study of T cell responses to AZD1222 COVID-19 vaccine. TCRdb's table, derived via immunoSEQ multiplex PCR, lists solely in-frame clones and lacks some. The sample has roughly 40,000 clones, 88% seen once. The sample was peripheral blood, taken 28 days after the second AZD1222 dose. These receptor sequences come from an adult who received the AZD1222 COVID-19 vaccine. CDR3s include the opening cysteine and the closing phenylalanine or tryptophan. D genes are given only for firm matches. Size tells how often a clone was seen (once, few, many) or the class of an expanded clone, and some rows leave it out.

CDR3 DNA | CDR3 protein | V gene | D gene | J gene | clone size
TGTGCCAGCGGCGAACAGGGGGTGACAGATACGCAGTATTTT | CASGEQGVTDTQYF | TRBV7-3 | TRBD1 | TRBJ2-3 | .
TGTGCTAGTGGTTTGTGGGTTGGGGAGCTGTTTTTT | CASGLWVGELFF | TRBV12-5 | . | TRBJ2-2 | .
TGTGCCAGCAGCTCCGGACAGGGGGCGAGCGAAAAACTGTTTTTT | CASSSGQGASEKLFF | TRBV5-6 | TRBD1 | TRBJ1-4 | .
TGTGCCAGCAGTGCCACAGGGGTAGCTGAAGCTTTCTTT | CASSATGVAEAFF | TRBV6-4 | TRBD1 | TRBJ1-1 | .
TGTGCCAGTAGTATCTACCAAGGTGGGACAGAATACTATGGCTACACCTTC | CASSIYQGGTEYYGYTF | TRBV19 | TRBD1 | TRBJ1-2 | .
TGCAGCGTTCGACTAGCGTCGACAGATACGCAGTATTTT | CSVRLASTDTQYF | TRBV29-1 | TRBD2 | TRBJ2-3 | .
TGTGCCAGCAGACCAACCGGGACGGGAAATGAAAAACTGTTTTTT | CASRPTGTGNEKLFF | TRBV7-9 | . | TRBJ1-4 | .
TGTGCCAGTAGTGGGTACCGGGCCCCTGGGGAGCCCCAGCATTTT | CASSGYRAPGEPQHF | TRBV19 | . | TRBJ1-5 | few
TGTGCCCTTCTGCCACAGGGGGTTGGTCAGCCCCAGCATTTT | CALLPQGVGQPQHF | TRBV6-5 | TRBD1 | TRBJ1-5 | .
TGTGCCAGCAGGACAACGGAAAGCACAGATACGCAGTATTTT | CASRTTESTDTQYF | TRBV6-5 | . | TRBJ2-3 | .
TGTGCCAGCGGGGGGACAGGGGTTTTCTACGAGCAGTACTTC | CASGGTGVFYEQYF | TRBV6-5 | TRBD1 | TRBJ2-7 | .
TGTGCCAGCAGCTTAAGTAGCGGGTACTACGAGCAGTACTTC | CASSLSSGYYEQYF | TRBV7-2 | TRBD2 | TRBJ2-7 | .
TGTGCCAGCAGCGATCGGACGGGGGCCCCGGGCTACACCTTC | CASSDRTGAPGYTF | TRBV3-1/TRBV3-2 | . | TRBJ1-2 | .
TGTGCCAGCAGCTTAGAAAGGGAACAGCCCCAGCATTTT | CASSLEREQPQHF | TRBV7-2 | . | TRBJ1-5 | .
TGTGCCAGTACCAAGCCCGGGAACCGGAACACTGAAGCTTTCTTT | CASTKPGNRNTEAFF | TRBV19 | . | TRBJ1-1 | .
TGTGCCAGCAGCCAATCGAGCGGCGGGGCGGAGACCCAGTACTTC | CASSQSSGGAETQYF | TRBV3-1/TRBV3-2 | . | TRBJ2-5 | .
TGTGCCAGCAGCCCCGGGGGGAGCAATGAGCAGTTCTTC | CASSPGGSNEQFF | TRBV7-3 | TRBD2 | TRBJ2-1 | .
TGTGCCAGCAGCCTTGGGACTTCCGCCTACAATGAGCAGTTCTTC | CASSLGTSAYNEQFF | TRBV3-1/TRBV3-2 | . | TRBJ2-1 | .
TGTGCCAGCACCCGCACAGGGGATGAAAAACTGTTTTTT | CASTRTGDEKLFF | TRBV12-3/TRBV12-4 | TRBD1 | TRBJ1-4 | .
TGTGCCAGCAGCTCATCAAGCGGGTTCGGCACAGATACGCAGTATTTT | CASSSSSGFGTDTQYF | TRBV7-2 | . | TRBJ2-3 | .
TGTGCCAGCAGCCCCTCGACAGGGAATGAAAAACTGTTTTTT | CASSPSTGNEKLFF | TRBV9 | TRBD1 | TRBJ1-4 | .
TGTGCAAGTCGCTTTTACTCAAGGGACAGAGAATCCTACGAGCAGTACTTC | CASRFYSRDRESYEQYF | TRBV12-2 | . | TRBJ2-7 | .
TGTGCCACTAGTCCCGAGGCCAATCAGCCCCAGCATTTT | CATSPEANQPQHF | TRBV10-3 | . | TRBJ1-5 | .
TGTGCCAGTAGTAACGGACAGGACGGGGAAAAACTGTTTTTT | CASSNGQDGEKLFF | TRBV19 | TRBD1 | TRBJ1-4 | once
TGTGCCAGCAGTGGACTTCCCTCGGGGAGTAGCAATGAGCAGTTCTTC | CASSGLPSGSSNEQFF | TRBV6-1 | . | TRBJ2-1 | .
TGCAGCGCCGGGACAGGGTCAGCCGTTAACTATGGCTACACCTTC | CSAGTGSAVNYGYTF | TRBV29-1 | TRBD1 | TRBJ1-2 | few
TGTGCCAGCAGTTCAGTAGCGGGAGGGCCGGTCGAGACCCAGTACTTC | CASSSVAGGPVETQYF | TRBV11-2 | TRBD2 | TRBJ2-5 | .
TGTGCCAGCTCACCGGGGGGGAGCCAGCCCCAGCATTTT | CASSPGGSQPQHF | TRBV18 | . | TRBJ1-5 | .
TGTGCCAGCTCCCTTACAGAGGAGCAGTACTTC | CASSLTEEQYF | TRBV18 | . | TRBJ2-7 | .
TGTGCCATCAGTGAGAACTTGGGGGGCCAAGAGACCCAGTACTTC | CAISENLGGQETQYF | TRBV10-3 | . | TRBJ2-5 | .
TGTGCCAGCAGCTTTGGCCCGACGGTTGGGACCGGGGAGCTGTTTTTT | CASSFGPTVGTGELFF | TRBV11-2 | . | TRBJ2-2 | .
TGTGCCAGCAGGCCTTGGATTAGCGGGAGAAATGAGCAGTTCTTC | CASRPWISGRNEQFF | TRBV2 | TRBD2 | TRBJ2-1 | once
TGTGCCAGCAGTTGGGACCAGTACATTCAGTACTTC | CASSWDQYIQYF | TRBV12-3/TRBV12-4 | . | TRBJ2-4 | .
TGTGCCAGCTCACCACCTTGGCTGGGACAGGGTAAAAACATTCAGTACTTC | CASSPPWLGQGKNIQYF | TRBV18 | TRBD1 | TRBJ2-4 | .
TGTGCCAGCAGCTTTGTTAGGGAGACCCAGTACTTC | CASSFVRETQYF | TRBV11-2 | . | TRBJ2-5 | .
TGTGCCAGCAGCCGGGGGGACAGCTCCTACGAGCAGTACTTC | CASSRGDSSYEQYF | TRBV7-2 | . | TRBJ2-7 | .
TGTGCCAGCAGCCAAGTTGAGGTGGGAGAGCAGTACTTC | CASSQVEVGEQYF | TRBV3-1/TRBV3-2 | . | TRBJ2-7 | .
TGTGCCAGCAGCTTTGACAGGGTTGGAGATACGCAGTATTTT | CASSFDRVGDTQYF | TRBV5-4 | TRBD1 | TRBJ2-3 | .
TGTGCCAGCAGCCAAGAGTCGAGAAAAGTTAAGCAGTTCTTC | CASSQESRKVKQFF | TRBV14 | . | TRBJ2-1 | .
TGTGCCAGCAGCCCCCTGGGAGGGACCTCTGGAAACACCATATATTTT | CASSPLGGTSGNTIYF | TRBV5-6 | . | TRBJ1-3 | .
TGTGCCAGCTCCCGGCGGGCGGGCGGGAACAATCAGCCCCAGCATTTT | CASSRRAGGNNQPQHF | TRBV28 | . | TRBJ1-5 | .
TGTGCCATCAGGCCGGGCCCCTACGAGCAGTACTTC | CAIRPGPYEQYF | TRBV10-3 | . | TRBJ2-7 | .
TGTGCCAGCTCACGTTCACAGGGTTTCGACACTGAAGCTTTCTTT | CASSRSQGFDTEAFF | TRBV18 | . | TRBJ1-1 | .
TGTGCCAGTAGTTTCACTAGCGGGAGGGTAAACACCGGGGAGCTGTTTTTT | CASSFTSGRVNTGELFF | TRBV19 | TRBD2 | TRBJ2-2 | once
TGTGCCACCAGCAGAGGACAGGGGGCACAAAAACTGTTTTTT | CATSRGQGAQKLFF | TRBV15 | TRBD1 | TRBJ1-4 | once
TGCAGCGTTGGTTGGAGCGGGGGTTCCTACAATGAGCAGTTCTTC | CSVGWSGGSYNEQFF | TRBV29-1 | TRBD2 | TRBJ2-1 | .
TGTGCCAGCAGCTTAGATAGGCTAGCGGCGGCCTACGAGCAGTACTTC | CASSLDRLAAAYEQYF | TRBV11-2 | TRBD2 | TRBJ2-7 | .
TGTGCCAGCTCAGACCGGCAGGGGGACTATGGCTACACCTTC | CASSDRQGDYGYTF | TRBV18 | TRBD1 | TRBJ1-2 | .
TGTGCCAGCAGCTACGGGACAGGGGACTATGGCTACACCTTC | CASSYGTGDYGYTF | TRBV9 | TRBD1 | TRBJ1-2 | .
TGCAGCGCCGACCTAGGCAGGGTGAACACTGAAGCTTTCTTT | CSADLGRVNTEAFF | TRBV29-1 | . | TRBJ1-1 | .
TGTGCCAGTAGTATCATGACGGGATCGGCAAGGGGGCAGTTCTTC | CASSIMTGSARGQFF | TRBV19 | . | TRBJ2-1 | .
TGCAGCGTTGCGGCGGCAGGGGGCCCCACAGATACGCAGTATTTT | CSVAAAGGPTDTQYF | TRBV29-1 | TRBD1 | TRBJ2-3 | .
TGTGCCAGCAGTAGGGACAGGGGTAACTATGGCTACACCTTC | CASSRDRGNYGYTF | TRBV6-5 | TRBD1 | TRBJ1-2 | .
TGTGCCACCAGCGGAGATAGGGCAACTAATGAAAAACTGTTTTTT | CATSGDRATNEKLFF | TRBV15 | . | TRBJ1-4 | .
TGCAGCGTTGAAGATCAGGACTTTAACTATGGCTACACCTTC | CSVEDQDFNYGYTF | TRBV29-1 | . | TRBJ1-2 | once
TGCGCCAGCAGCTTGCAGCCTTCAGCGTCCTCTGGAAACACCATATATTTT | CASSLQPSASSGNTIYF | TRBV5-1 | . | TRBJ1-3 | .
TGTGCCAGCAGCCAAGATCTCGGCGATCTCAATGAGCAGTTCTTC | CASSQDLGDLNEQFF | TRBV14 | . | TRBJ2-1 | .